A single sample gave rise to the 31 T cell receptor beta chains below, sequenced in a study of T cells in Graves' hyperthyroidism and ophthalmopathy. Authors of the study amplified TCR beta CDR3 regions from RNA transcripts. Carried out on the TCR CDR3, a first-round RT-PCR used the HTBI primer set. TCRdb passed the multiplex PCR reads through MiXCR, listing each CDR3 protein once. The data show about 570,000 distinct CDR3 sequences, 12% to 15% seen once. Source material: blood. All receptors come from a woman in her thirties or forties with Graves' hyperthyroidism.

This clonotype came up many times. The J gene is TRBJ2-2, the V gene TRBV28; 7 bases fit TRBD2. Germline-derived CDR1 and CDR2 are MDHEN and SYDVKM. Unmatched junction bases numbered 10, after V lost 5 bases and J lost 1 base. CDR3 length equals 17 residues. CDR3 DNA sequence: TGTGCCAGCAGTCCTTCCGCTAGCGGAGGGAACACCGGGGAGCTGTTTTTT. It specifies CASSPSASGGNTGELFF. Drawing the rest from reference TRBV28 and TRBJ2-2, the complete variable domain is DVKVTQSSRYLVKRTGEKVFLECVQDMDHENMFWYRQDPGLGLRLIYFSYDVKMKEKGDIPEGYSVSREKKERFSLILESASTNQTSMYLCASSPSASGGNTGELFFGEGSRLTVL.

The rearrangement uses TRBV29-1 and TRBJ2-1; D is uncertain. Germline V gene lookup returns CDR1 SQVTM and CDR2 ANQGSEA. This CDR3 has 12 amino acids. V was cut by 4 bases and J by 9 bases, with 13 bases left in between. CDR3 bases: TGCAGCGTTGTTGGCCTACCACCTGAGCAGTTCTTC. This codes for CSVVGLPPEQFF.

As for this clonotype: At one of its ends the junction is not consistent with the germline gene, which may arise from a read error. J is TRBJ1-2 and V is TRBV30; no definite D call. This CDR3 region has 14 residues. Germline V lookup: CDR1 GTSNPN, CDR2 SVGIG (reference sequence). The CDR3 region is CVWSSPGEFYGYTF. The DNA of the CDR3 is TGTGTCTGGAGCAGCCCGGGCGAGTTTTATGGCTACACCTTC.

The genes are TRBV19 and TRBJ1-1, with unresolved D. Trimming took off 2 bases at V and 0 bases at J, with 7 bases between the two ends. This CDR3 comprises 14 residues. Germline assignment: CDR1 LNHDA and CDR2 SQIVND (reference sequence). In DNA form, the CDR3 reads TGTGCCAGTAGTATAACTCCGATGAACACTGAAGCTTTCTTT. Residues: CASSITPMNTEAFF.

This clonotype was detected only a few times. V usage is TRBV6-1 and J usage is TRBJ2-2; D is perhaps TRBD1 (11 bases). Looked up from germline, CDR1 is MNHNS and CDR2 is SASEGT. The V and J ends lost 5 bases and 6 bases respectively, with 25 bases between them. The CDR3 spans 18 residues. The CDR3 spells CASSSPGQGGTSAGELFF. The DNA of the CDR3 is TGTGCCAGCAGTTCCCCGGGACAGGGGGGGACTAGCGCCGGGGAGCTGTTTTTT.

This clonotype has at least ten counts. CDR3 sequence reads: CASSERKGNTEAFF. In DNA form, the CDR3 reads TGTGCCAGCAGTGAAAGGAAAGGGAACACTGAAGCTTTCTTT. The rearrangement uses TRBV6-1 and TRBJ1-1; no definite D call. V lost 2 bases to trimming and J lost 1 base, with 8 bases between them. This CDR3 has 14 residues. Germline CDR1 and CDR2: MNHNS and SASEGT.

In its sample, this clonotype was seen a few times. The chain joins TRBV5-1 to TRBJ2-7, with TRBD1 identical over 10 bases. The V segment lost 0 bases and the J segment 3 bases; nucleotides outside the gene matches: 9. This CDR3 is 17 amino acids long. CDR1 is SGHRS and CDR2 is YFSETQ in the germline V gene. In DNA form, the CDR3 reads TGCGCCAGCAGCTTGGGAGGGGACAGGGGCCCCTACTACGAGCAGTACTTC. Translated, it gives CASSLGGDRGPYYEQYF.

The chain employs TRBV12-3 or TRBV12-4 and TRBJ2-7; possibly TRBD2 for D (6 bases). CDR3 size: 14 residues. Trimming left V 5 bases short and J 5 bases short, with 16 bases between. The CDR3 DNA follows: TGTGCCAGCAGTGCCCTGGGGGGATTCCACGAGCAGTACTTC. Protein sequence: CASSALGGFHEQYF.

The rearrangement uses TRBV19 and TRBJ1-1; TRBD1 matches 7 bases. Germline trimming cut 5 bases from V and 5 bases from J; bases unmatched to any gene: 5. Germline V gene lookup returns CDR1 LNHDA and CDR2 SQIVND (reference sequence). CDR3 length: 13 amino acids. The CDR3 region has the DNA TGTGCCAGTAGTCAGGGGGTAGCAACTGAAGCTTTCTTT. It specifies CASSQGVATEAFF. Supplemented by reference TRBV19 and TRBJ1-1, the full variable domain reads DGGITQSPKYLFRKEGQNVTLSCEQNLNHDAMYWYRQDPGQGLRLIYYSQIVNDFQKGDIAEGYSVSREKKESFPLTVTSAQKNPTAFYLCASSQGVATEAFFGQGTRLTVV.

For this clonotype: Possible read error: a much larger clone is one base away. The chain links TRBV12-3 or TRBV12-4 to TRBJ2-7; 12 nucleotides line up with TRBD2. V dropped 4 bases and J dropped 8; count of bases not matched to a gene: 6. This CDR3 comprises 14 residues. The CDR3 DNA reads TGTGCCAGCAGTTCTAGCGGGAGGGTGTACAAGCAGTACTTC. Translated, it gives CASSSSGRVYKQYF.

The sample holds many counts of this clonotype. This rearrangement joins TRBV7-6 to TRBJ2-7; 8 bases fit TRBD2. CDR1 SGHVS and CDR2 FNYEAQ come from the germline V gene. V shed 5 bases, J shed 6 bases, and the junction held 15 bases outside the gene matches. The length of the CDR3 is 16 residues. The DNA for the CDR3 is TGTGCCAGCAGCGCGATACAGGGATCGGGACTAGGCGAGCAGTACTTC. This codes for CASSAIQGSGLGEQYF. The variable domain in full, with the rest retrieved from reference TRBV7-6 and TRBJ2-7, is GAGVSQSPRYKVTKRGQDVALRCDPISGHVSLYWYRQALGQGPEFLTYFNYEAQQDKSGLPNDRFSAERPEGSISTLTIQRTEQRDSAMYRCASSAIQGSGLGEQYFGPGTRLTVT.

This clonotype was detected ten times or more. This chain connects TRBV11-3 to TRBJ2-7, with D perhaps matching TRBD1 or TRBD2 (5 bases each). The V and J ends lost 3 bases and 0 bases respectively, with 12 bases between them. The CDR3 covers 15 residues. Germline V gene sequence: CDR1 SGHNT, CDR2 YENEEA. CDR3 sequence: CASSLSGPSSYEQYF. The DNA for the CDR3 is TGTGCCAGCAGCTTGTCGGGACCCAGCTCCTACGAGCAGTACTTC.

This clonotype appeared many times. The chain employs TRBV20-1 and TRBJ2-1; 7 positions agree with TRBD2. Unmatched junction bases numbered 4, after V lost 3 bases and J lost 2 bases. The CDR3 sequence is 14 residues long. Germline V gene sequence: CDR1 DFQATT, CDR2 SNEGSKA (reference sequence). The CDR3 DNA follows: TGCAGTGCTAGCCCCGCGGGAGCCTACAATGAGCAGTTCTTC. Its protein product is CSASPAGAYNEQFF.

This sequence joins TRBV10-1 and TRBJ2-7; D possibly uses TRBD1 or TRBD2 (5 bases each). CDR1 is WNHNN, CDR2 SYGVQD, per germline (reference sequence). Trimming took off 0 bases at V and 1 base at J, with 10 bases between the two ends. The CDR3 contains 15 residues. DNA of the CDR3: TGCGCCAGCAGTGAGTCGCTGGGACCGTCCTACGAGCAGTACTTC. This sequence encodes CASSESLGPSYEQYF.

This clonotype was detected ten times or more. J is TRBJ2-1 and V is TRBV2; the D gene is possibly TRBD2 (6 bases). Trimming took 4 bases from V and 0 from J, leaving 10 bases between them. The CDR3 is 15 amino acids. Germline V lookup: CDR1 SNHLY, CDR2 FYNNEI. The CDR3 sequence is CASSVLAPSYNEQFF. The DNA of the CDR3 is TGTGCCAGCAGTGTGCTAGCGCCCTCCTACAATGAGCAGTTCTTC.

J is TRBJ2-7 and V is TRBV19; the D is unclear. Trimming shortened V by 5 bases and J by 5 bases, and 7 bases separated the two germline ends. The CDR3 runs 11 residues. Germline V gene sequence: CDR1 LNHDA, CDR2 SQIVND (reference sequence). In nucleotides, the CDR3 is TGTGCCAGTAGTGGCCGGAACGAGCAGTACTTC. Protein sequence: CASSGRNEQYF.

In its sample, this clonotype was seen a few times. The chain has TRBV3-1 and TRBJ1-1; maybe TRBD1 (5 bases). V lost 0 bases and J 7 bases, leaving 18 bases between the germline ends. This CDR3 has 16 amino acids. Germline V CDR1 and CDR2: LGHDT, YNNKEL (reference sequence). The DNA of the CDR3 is TGTGCCAGCAGCCAAGAGCTGGGCAGGGTCTTTGGTGAAGCTTTCTTT. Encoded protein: CASSQELGRVFGEAFF.

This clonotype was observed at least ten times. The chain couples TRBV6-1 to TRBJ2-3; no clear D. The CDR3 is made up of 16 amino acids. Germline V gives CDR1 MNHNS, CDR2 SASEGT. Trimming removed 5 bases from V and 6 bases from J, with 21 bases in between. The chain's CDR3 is CASSYNERVSPDTQYF. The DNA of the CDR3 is TGTGCCAGCAGTTACAACGAAAGAGTCAGTCCTGATACGCAGTATTTT.

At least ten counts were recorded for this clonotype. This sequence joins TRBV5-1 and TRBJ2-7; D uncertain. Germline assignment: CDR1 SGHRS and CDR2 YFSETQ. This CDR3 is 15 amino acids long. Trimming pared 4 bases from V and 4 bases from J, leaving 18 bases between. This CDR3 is CASSQAFNSFYEQYF. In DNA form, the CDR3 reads TGCGCCAGCAGCCAAGCCTTCAATTCTTTTTACGAGCAGTACTTC.

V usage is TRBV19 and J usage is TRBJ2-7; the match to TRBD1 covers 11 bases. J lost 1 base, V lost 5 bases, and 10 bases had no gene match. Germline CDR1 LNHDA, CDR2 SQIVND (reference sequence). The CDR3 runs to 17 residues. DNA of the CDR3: TGTGCCAGTAGTTTCCTCCCCGGGACAGGGGGTTCCTACGAGCAGTACTTC. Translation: CASSFLPGTGGSYEQYF.

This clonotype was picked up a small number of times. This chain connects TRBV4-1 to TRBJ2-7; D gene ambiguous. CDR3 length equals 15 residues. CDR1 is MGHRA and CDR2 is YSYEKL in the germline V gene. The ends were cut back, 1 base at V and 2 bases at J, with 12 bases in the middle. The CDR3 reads CASSQAAGFTYEQYF. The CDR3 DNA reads TGCGCCAGCAGCCAAGCTGCTGGGTTTACCTACGAGCAGTACTTC.

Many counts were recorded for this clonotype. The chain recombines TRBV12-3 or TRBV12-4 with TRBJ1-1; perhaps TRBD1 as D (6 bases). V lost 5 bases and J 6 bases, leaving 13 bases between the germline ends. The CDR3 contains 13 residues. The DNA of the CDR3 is TGTGCCAGCAGTCGAACAGAGGGGGCTGAAGCTTTCTTT. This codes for CASSRTEGAEAFF.

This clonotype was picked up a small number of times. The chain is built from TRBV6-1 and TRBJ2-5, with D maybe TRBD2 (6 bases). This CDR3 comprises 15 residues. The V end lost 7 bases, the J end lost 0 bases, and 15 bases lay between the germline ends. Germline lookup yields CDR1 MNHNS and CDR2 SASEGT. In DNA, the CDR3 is TGTGCCAGCACTAGTTCGGCGGGACACCAAGAGACCCAGTACTTC. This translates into CASTSSAGHQETQYF.

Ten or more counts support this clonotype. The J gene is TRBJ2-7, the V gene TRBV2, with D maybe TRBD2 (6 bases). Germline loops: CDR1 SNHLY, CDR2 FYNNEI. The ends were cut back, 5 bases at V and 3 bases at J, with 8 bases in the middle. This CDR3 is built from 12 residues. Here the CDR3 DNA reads TGTGCCAGCAGTATGGGACTCTACGAGCAGTACTTC. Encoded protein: CASSMGLYEQYF.

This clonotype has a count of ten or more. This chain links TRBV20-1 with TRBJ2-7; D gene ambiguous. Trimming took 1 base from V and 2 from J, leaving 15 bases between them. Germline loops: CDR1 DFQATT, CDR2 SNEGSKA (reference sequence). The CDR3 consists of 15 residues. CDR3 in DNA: TGCAGTGCTAGAGCCTCAGACTGGGTTACCTACGAGCAGTACTTC. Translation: CSARASDWVTYEQYF.

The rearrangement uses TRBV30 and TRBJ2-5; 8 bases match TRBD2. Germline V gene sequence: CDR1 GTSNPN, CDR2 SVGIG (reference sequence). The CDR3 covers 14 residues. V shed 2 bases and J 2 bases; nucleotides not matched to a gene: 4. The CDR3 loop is CAWSITSGQETQYF. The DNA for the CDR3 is TGTGCCTGGAGTATCACTAGCGGACAAGAGACCCAGTACTTC.

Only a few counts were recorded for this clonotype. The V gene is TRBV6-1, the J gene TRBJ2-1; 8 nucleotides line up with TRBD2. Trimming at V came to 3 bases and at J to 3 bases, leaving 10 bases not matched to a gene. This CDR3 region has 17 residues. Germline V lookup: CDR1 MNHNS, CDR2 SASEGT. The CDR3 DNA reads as TGTGCCAGCAGTGATGGACGGGCGGGAGGTCTCTACAATGAGCAGTTCTTC. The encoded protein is CASSDGRAGGLYNEQFF.

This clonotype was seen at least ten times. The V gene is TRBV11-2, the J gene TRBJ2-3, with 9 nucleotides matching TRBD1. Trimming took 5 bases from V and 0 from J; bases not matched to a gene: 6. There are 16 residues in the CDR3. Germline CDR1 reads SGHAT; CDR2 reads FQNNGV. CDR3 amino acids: CASSPGTGFSTDTQYF. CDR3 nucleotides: TGTGCCAGCAGCCCCGGGACAGGGTTCAGCACAGATACGCAGTATTTT.

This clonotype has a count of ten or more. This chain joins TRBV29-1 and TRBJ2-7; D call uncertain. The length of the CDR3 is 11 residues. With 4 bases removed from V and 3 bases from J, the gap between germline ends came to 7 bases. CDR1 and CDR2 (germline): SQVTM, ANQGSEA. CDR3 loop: CSVGVLYEQYF. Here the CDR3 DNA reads TGCAGCGTTGGGGTGCTCTACGAGCAGTACTTC.

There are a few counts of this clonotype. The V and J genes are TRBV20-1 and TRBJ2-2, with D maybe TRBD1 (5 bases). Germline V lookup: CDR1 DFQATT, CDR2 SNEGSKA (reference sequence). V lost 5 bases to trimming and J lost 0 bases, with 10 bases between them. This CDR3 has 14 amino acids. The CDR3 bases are TGCAGTGCTTTAGGACACACGAACACCGGGGAGCTGTTTTTT. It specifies CSALGHTNTGELFF.

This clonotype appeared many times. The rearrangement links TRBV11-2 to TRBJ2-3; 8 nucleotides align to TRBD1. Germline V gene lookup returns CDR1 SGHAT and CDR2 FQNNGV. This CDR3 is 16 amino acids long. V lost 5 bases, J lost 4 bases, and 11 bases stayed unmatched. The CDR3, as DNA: TGTGCCAGCAGCCCCCGACAGGGGACAGCCCCAGATACGCAGTATTTT. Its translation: CASSPRQGTAPDTQYF.